Below are 14 T cell receptor beta chains sequenced from a single sample in a study of CD8+ T cells in alopecia areata. RNA was isolated and reverse transcribed to cDNA, the sequencing template. The data were produced by immunoSEQ multiplex PCR, yet TCRdb's version contains in-frame clones alone and is incomplete. The sample holds under 150,000 clones; less than 60% are singletons and the top ten take approximately 3.1%. Sample treatment: oral pan-JAK inhibitor, 5-10 mg twice daily. Specimen: CD4+ T cells sorted from blood, collected at week 24, from a patient treated with tofacitinib. All receptors derive from a human donor with alopecia areata.

The chain links TRBV4-3 to TRBJ2-3; 7 bases match TRBD1. Germline assignment: CDR1 LGHNA and CDR2 YSLEER. J was trimmed by 6 bases and V by 4 bases; bases with no gene match: 10. The CDR3 extends over 15 amino acids. CDR3 region: CASSRRDRPGDTQYF. The DNA for the CDR3 is TGCGCCAGCAGCCGACGGGACAGACCAGGGGATACGCAGTATTTT.

Notes on this clone: One junction end disagrees with the germline gene, perhaps due to a read error. This chain joins TRBV5-1 and TRBJ1-2; perhaps TRBD1 as D (6 bases). Germline CDR1 SGHRS, CDR2 YFSETQ. CDR3 length: 11 residues. The DNA for the CDR3 is TGCGCCAGCAGCTTGGAGGGGGGAGTCATCTTC. It yields the protein CASSLEGGVIF.

This clone was found a few times. The chain recombines TRBV7-9 with TRBJ2-5, with D hard to call. The CDR3 has 10 amino acids. In germline, CDR1 is SEHNR, CDR2 FQNEAQ (reference sequence). V was pared by 4 bases and J by 5 bases, with 2 bases between. The DNA for the CDR3 is TGTGCCAGCAGCTCTGAGACCCAGTACTTC. It is translated as CASSSETQYF.

The rearrangement links TRBV2 to TRBJ1-2; the D is unclear. The CDR3 runs to 14 residues. Germline V gene data show CDR1 as SNHLY and CDR2 as FYNNEI. V lost 4 bases to trimming and J lost 4 bases, with 13 bases between them. Here the CDR3 DNA reads TGTGCCAGCAGTGTTGATAGCTTGAGCTATGGCTACACCTTC. This encodes CASSVDSLSYGYTF.

V gene TRBV12-5 combines with J gene TRBJ2-7; D unclear. CDR1 is LGHNT, CDR2 FRNRAP, per germline. CDR3 length equals 13 residues. Trimming took 1 base from V and 0 from J, leaving 4 bases between them. The CDR3, as DNA: TGTGCTAGTGGTTTGGGGGGCTCCTACGAGCAGTACTTC. Its protein is CASGLGGSYEQYF.

This rearrangement joins TRBV29-1 to TRBJ1-1; the D gene is possibly TRBD1 (5 bases). Germline assignment: CDR1 SQVTM and CDR2 ANQGSEA. V was shortened by 1 base and J by 6 bases, with 9 bases between the two germline ends. This CDR3 is 12 amino acids long. CDR3 sequence: CSVEGGAPEAFF. CDR3 DNA: TGCAGCGTTGAAGGGGGCGCCCCTGAAGCTTTCTTT.

The V and J genes are TRBV5-1 and TRBJ2-7; D uncertain. Between the trimmed V and J ends, which lost 4 bases and 1 base, there was a span of 18 bases. The CDR3 sequence is 16 residues long. Per the germline V gene, CDR1 is SGHRS and CDR2 is YFSETQ. CDR3 residues: CASSPLDRGLSYEQYF. In DNA, the CDR3 is TGCGCCAGCAGCCCCCTGGACCGAGGCCTATCCTACGAGCAGTACTTC.

This clone was seen a few times. This chain joins TRBV7-2 and TRBJ1-2, with D unresolved. V was cut by 1 base and J by 0 bases, with 9 bases left in between. This CDR3 has 15 residues. Germline-derived CDR1 and CDR2 are SGHTA and FQGNSA. The CDR3 protein is CASSLGPGTNYGYTF. The CDR3, as DNA: TGTGCCAGCAGCTTAGGCCCAGGAACTAACTATGGCTACACCTTC.

The V call is TRBV19, the J call TRBJ2-1; no firm D call. Germline values: CDR1 LNHDA, CDR2 SQIVND (reference sequence). Trimming removed 3 bases from V and 11 bases from J, with 8 bases in between. There are 11 residues in the CDR3. The CDR3 DNA is TGTGCCAGTAGTATCTTTGGTCAGCAGTTCTTC. Its protein is CASSIFGQQFF. Combining the CDR3 with reference TRBV19 and TRBJ2-1 gives the whole variable domain DGGITQSPKYLFRKEGQNVTLSCEQNLNHDAMYWYRQDPGQGLRLIYYSQIVNDFQKGDIAEGYSVSREKKESFPLTVTSAQKNPTAFYLCASSIFGQQFFGPGTRLTVL.

This chain uses TRBV20-1 with TRBJ2-5, with no clear D. There are 11 residues in the CDR3. Germline-derived CDR1 and CDR2 are DFQATT and SNEGSKA (reference sequence). Trimming stripped 0 bases from V and 8 bases from J, with 7 bases between. The CDR3 sequence is CSARDGTTQYF. CDR3 bases: TGCAGTGCTAGAGACGGCACTACCCAGTACTTC.

The chain has TRBV5-4 and TRBJ1-5; D remains unclear. The germline CDR1 and CDR2 sequences are SGHNT and YYREEE (reference sequence). The CDR3 sequence is 13 residues long. V lost 2 bases and J 5 bases, leaving 8 bases between the germline ends. CDR3 DNA: TGTGCCAGCAGCTTTGGGGTGGATCAGCCCCAGCATTTT. Protein: CASSFGVDQPQHF.

V is TRBV27 and J is TRBJ2-5; D possibly matches TRBD1 or TRBD2 (5 bases each). The CDR3 runs to 15 residues. Germline V gives CDR1 MNHEY, CDR2 SMNVEV (reference sequence). Trimming pared 5 bases from V and 9 bases from J, leaving 22 bases between. CDR3: CASSGRSDTGRAQYF. The DNA for the CDR3 is TGTGCCAGCAGTGGACGTTCGGACACTGGGAGAGCCCAGTACTTC.

Regarding this clone: The same CDR3 is also encoded by other DNA sequences in this sample. The chain joins TRBV9 to TRBJ2-2; D not certain. Deletions cut 2 bases from V and 5 bases from J, with 7 bases between. The CDR3 loop spans 13 amino acids. Germline assignment: CDR1 SGDLS and CDR2 YYNGEE. The CDR3 loop is CASSVYTTGELFF. The CDR3, as DNA: TGTGCCAGCAGCGTGTACACAACCGGGGAGCTGTTTTTT.

This clone was recorded a few times. The V call is TRBV15, the J call TRBJ2-5; 7 bases fit TRBD1. The V segment lost 5 bases and the J segment 5 bases; nucleotides outside the gene matches: 8. The CDR3 runs 14 residues. Germline assignment: CDR1 LNHNV and CDR2 YYDKDF (reference sequence). The CDR3 here is CATSSGQAGETQYF. CDR3 sequence (DNA): TGTGCCACCAGCTCCGGACAGGCTGGGGAGACCCAGTACTTC. Full variable domain (remainder filled in from reference TRBV15 and TRBJ2-5): DAMVIQNPRYQVTQFGKPVTLSCSQTLNHNVMYWYQQKSSQAPKLLFHYYDKDFNNEADTPDNFQSRRPNTSFCFLDIRSPGLGDTAMYLCATSSGQAGETQYFGPGTRLLVL.